This TCR beta chain stems from a study of beta chain features in type 1 diabetes. Study observations and caveats: Reads derived from cDNA could over-represent cells showing high TCR expression.

On this clone: The antigen remains undetermined.

Germline loops: CDR1 MNHNS, CDR2 SASEGT. Trimming cost V 1 base and J 6 bases, with 2 bases left between them. This CDR3 is built from 11 residues. The authors reverse transcribed all of the isolated RNA, so sequencing captured expressed TCRB transcripts. The assay was immunoSEQ multiplex PCR, and TCRdb's table has in-frame clones only and misses some. The sample yields over 700,000 clones, roughly 17% seen once. The V call is TRBV6-1, the J call TRBJ2-3; no firm D call. The sample consisted of naive CD4+ T cells from blood. This TCR derives from a woman aged 18-29 years in good health. The CDR3 reads CASSEGDTQYF. The CDR3 DNA sequence: TGTGCCAGCAGTGAAGGGGATACGCAGTATTTT.